This record looks at one T cell receptor beta chain sequence and its context. The data are from a study of T-cell reconstitution after alpha-beta-depleted transplantation in children. Germline-derived CDR1 and CDR2 are SGHRS and YFSETQ. There are 13 residues in the CDR3. V lost 6 bases, J lost 0 bases, and 2 bases stayed unmatched. Library preparation (for TCRbeta) was performed with unique molecular identifiers. TCRdb analysed the PCR reads with MiXCR anew, one entry per CDR3 protein. The table includes about 610,000 distinct CDR3 sequences, roughly 10% detected once. The sample here was PBMCs from the stem cell graft donor, taken from the stem cell graft. The clonotype was recovered from a human donor who donated a stem cell graft to a child with acute myeloid leukemia. The rearrangement uses TRBV5-1 and TRBJ2-7; 8 bases align to TRBD2. This CDR3 reads CASKSGSSYEQYF. The CDR3 nucleotides read TGCGCCAGCAAAAGCGGGAGCTCCTACGAGCAGTACTTC. Full variable domain (outside the CDR3, taken from reference TRBV5-1 and TRBJ2-7): KAGVTQTPRYLIKTRGQQVTLSCSPISGHRSVSWYQQTPGQGLQFLFEYFSETQRNKGNFPGRFSGRQFSNSRSEMNVSTLELGDSALYLCASKSGSSYEQYFGPGTRLTVT.